This T cell receptor beta chain was sequenced in a study of T cell responses to AZD1222 COVID-19 vaccine (dated by TCRdb to the early 2020s). Study-wide context: AZD1222 recipients with second doses at about 4 weeks or about 12 weeks were pooled, because spike-specific TCR depth and breadth did not differ between schedules. A total of 233 trial participants underwent TCR sequencing, of whom some 200 had received two doses of AZD1222 and around 25 had received two doses of the MenACWY control vaccine. Trial participants were enrolled into age subgroups of 18-55, 56-69 and 70-plus years, which contained around 150, 29 and 61 TCR-sequenced participants, respectively. Study-wide findings and limitations: CD4 TCRs associated with the vaccine covered the entire spike protein, and the dominant responses were in regions 160-218 and 743-854. Conclusions about previously exposed vaccinees are limited because only a handful of AZD1222 recipients were SARS-CoV-2 seropositive at baseline. A significant rise in spike-specific TCR breadth and depth was observed after two AZD1222 doses relative to day 0 and relative to MenACWY recipients. Reportedly, almost half of the unique spike-specific TCRs recognized epitopes lying outside the regions that are mutated in the B.1.351 and B.1.1.7 variants. Because no day 14 peak-response samples were available, the repertoires could be characterized only after the peak T cell response. Participants were mostly white British, with more females than males. The authors suggested clonal diversity may have been underestimated. In the small 56-69-year group, the increase in depth fell short of significance, most likely because of low power.

A word on this clone: Its antigen is currently not known. It has no much larger one-base neighbor in the sample; base qualities were not kept.

The time point label for this specimen denotes: baseline before first vaccination. Vaccinee samples were obtained from the UK trials COV001 and COV002, which included a single-blind randomized controlled phase 2/3 trial of AZD1222 (ChAdOx1 nCoV-19) in healthy adults. Trial participant PBMC samples were collected at day 0 and day 28 after the second dose for TCRbeta chain sequencing. The CDR3 regions of human TCRbeta chains were analyzed by immunosequencing. On the authors' methods: Repertoire TCRs were checked for matches against a reference library of SARS-CoV-2-specific TCRs that had been generated using the MIRA antigen-specificity platform. Breadth was defined as the fraction of unique TCRs that were SARS-CoV-2-associated, and depth was defined as the fraction of total T cells that were SARS-CoV-2-associated. Using the MIRA data, each spike-specific TCR was assigned both to the spike region to which the TCR was reactive and to a CD4 or CD8 class. Log10-transformed breadth and depth values were compared by one-way ANOVA with Sidak's multiple comparisons tests. The table comes from immuneACCESS by way of TCRdb, which keeps in-frame sequences with V and J called. Part of the clones is missing from these tables; in studies checked, under half for an unresolved V gene and the rest for unknown reasons. V and J calls and clone size come straight from that table; D and trimming were deduced from the DNA. The sample includes about 110,000 clones, with around 84% observed a single time. Jointly, the top ten make up 3% to 4% of the sample.

Germline trimming amounts to 11 bases on V and 0 bases on J, with 3 as the count of junction bases outside the gene matches. There are 14 amino acids in the CDR3, from cysteine to phenylalanine inclusive. The entry retains the CDR3 DNA only, 42 bases that are in frame from base 1. Sequences were derived from peripheral blood, sampled on day 0 of AZD1222 vaccination. The chain links TRBV23-1 with TRBJ1-6, and 8 junction bases match TRBD1. TRBV23-1 is filed as an ORF, its function uncertain. The source is an adult in good health. In nucleotides, the sequence is TGCGCCTCAACAGGGGGCTCCTATAATTCACCCCTCCACTTT. Its amino acids are CASTGGSYNSPLHF.